This entry concerns a single T cell receptor (beta chain). What it binds is unknown. Trimming at V came to 0 bases and at J to 5 bases, leaving 10 bases not matched to a gene. The length of the CDR3 is 17 residues. Germline CDR1 reads LGHNA; CDR2 reads YNFKEQ. The data are from a study of read filtering for tumor transcriptome and immune sequencing. The library was built from roughly 400 ng RNA with molecular barcoded adaptors for alpha/delta and beta/gamma chains. TCRdb reprocessed the reads with MiXCR, giving one entry per CDR3 protein. The sample shows over 45,000 distinct CDR3 sequences, 20% to 25% of them seen only once. Study-level results: Single-read clonotypes: around 81% of IR-seq clonotypes (approximately 4% of reads), 74.6% of RNA-seq clonotypes (less than 50% of reads).

Source material: a population of CD138-negative cells sorted from bone marrow. This receptor was taken from a donor older than 35 with multiple myeloma. J is TRBJ1-1 and V is TRBV4-2, with 9 bases that match TRBD1. The CDR3 reads CASSQEVTGGWQTEAFF. The CDR3 DNA reads TGTGCCAGCAGCCAAGAGGTGACAGGGGGATGGCAAACTGAAGCTTTCTTT.